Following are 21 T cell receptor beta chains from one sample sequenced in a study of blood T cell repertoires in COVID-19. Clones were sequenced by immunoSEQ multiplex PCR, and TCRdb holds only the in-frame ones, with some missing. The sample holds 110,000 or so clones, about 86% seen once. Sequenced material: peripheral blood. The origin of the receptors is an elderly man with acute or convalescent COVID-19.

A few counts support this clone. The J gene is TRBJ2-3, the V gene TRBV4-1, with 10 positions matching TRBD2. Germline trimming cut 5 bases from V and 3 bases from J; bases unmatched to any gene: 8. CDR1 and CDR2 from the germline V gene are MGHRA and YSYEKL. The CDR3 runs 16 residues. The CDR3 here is CASSARTSGLTDTQYF. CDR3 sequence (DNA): TGCGCCAGCAGCGCGCGGACTAGCGGACTAACAGATACGCAGTATTTT.

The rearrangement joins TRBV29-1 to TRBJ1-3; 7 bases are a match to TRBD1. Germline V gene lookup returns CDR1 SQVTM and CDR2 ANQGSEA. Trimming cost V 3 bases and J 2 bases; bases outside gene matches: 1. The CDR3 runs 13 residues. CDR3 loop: CSVERGPGNTIYF. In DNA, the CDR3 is TGCAGCGTTGAGAGGGGGCCTGGAAACACCATATATTTT.

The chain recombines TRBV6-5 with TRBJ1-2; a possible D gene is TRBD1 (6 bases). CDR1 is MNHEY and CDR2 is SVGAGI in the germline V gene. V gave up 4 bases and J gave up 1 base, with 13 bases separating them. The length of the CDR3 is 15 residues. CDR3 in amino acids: CASSSQQGFNYGYTF. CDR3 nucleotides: TGTGCCAGCAGTTCCCAACAGGGATTTAACTATGGCTACACCTTC.

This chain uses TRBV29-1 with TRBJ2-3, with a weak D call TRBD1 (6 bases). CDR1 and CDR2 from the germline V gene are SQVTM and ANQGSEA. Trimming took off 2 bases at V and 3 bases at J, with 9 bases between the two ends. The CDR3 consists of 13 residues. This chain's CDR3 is CSVEFQGTDTQYF. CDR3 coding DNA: TGCAGCGTTGAATTTCAGGGGACAGATACGCAGTATTTT.

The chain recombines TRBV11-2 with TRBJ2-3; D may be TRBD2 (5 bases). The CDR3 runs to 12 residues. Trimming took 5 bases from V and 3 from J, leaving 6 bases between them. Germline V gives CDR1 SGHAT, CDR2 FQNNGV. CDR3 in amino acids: CASSGGTDTQYF. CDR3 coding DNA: TGTGCCAGCAGCGGCGGGACAGATACGCAGTATTTT. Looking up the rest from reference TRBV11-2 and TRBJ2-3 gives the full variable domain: EAGVAQSPRYKIIEKRQSVAFWCNPISGHATLYWYQQILGQGPKLLIQFQNNGVVDDSQLPKDRFSAERLKGVDSTLKIQPAKLEDSAVYLCASSGGTDTQYFGPGTRLTVL.

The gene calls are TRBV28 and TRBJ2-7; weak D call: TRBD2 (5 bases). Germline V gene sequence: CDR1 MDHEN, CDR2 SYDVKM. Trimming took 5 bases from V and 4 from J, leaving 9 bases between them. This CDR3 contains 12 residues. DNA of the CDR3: TGTGCCAGCAGTATCTCGGGGTACGAGCAGTACTTC. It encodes CASSISGYEQYF.

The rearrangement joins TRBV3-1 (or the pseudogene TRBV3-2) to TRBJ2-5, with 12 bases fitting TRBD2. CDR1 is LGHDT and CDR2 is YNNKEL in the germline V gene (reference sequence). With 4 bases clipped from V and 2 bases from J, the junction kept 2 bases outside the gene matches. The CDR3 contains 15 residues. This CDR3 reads CASSPLAGGQETQYF. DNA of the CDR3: TGTGCCAGCAGCCCACTAGCGGGAGGACAAGAGACCCAGTACTTC.

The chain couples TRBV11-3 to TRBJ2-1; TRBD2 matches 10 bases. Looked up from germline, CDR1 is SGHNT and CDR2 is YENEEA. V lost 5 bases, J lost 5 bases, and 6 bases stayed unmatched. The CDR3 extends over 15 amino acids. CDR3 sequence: CASSRLAGENNEQFF. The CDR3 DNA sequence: TGTGCCAGCAGCAGGCTAGCGGGAGAAAACAATGAGCAGTTCTTC. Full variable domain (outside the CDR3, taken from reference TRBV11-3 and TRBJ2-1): EAGVVQSPRYKIIEKKQPVAFWCNPISGHNTLYWYLQNLGQGPELLIRYENEEAVDDSQLPKDRFSAERLKGVDSTLKIQPAELGDSAVYLCASSRLAGENNEQFFGPGTRLTVL.

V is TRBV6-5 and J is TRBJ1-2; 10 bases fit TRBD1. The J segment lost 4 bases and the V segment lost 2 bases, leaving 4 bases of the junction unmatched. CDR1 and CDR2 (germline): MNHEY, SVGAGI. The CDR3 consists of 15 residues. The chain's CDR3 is CASSYRQGAGYGYTF. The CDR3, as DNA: TGTGCCAGCAGTTACCGACAGGGGGCTGGCTATGGCTACACCTTC.

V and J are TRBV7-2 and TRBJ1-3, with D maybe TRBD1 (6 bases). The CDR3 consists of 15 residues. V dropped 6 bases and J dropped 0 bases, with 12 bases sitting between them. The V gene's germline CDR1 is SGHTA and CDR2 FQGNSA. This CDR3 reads CASSYGTHSGNTIYF. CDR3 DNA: TGTGCCAGCAGTTACGGGACACACTCTGGAAACACCATATATTTT.

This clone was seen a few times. DNA for the CDR3: TGTGCCAGCAGCTTAGCGGCACCGTCCTACGAGCAGTACTTC. This translates into CASSLAAPSYEQYF. The chain combines TRBV7-9 with TRBJ2-7; the D is unclear. This CDR3 spans 14 amino acids. V dropped 0 bases and J dropped 1 base, with 7 bases sitting between them. Germline values: CDR1 SEHNR, CDR2 FQNEAQ (reference sequence).

The CDR3 reads CASSATDNYGYTF. Written as DNA, the CDR3 is TGTGCCAGCAGTGCCACAGATAACTATGGCTACACCTTC. The chain joins TRBV25-1 to TRBJ1-2; D gene ambiguous. Trimming pared 4 bases from V and 1 base from J, leaving 7 bases between. The CDR3 runs 13 residues. Germline V gene data show CDR1 as MGHDK and CDR2 as SYGVNS.

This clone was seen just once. CDR3 amino acids: CASSGTQETQYF. The DNA for the CDR3 is TGTGCCAGCTCAGGCACCCAAGAGACCCAGTACTTC. This chain joins TRBV18 and TRBJ2-5; no firm D call. The germline CDR1 and CDR2 sequences are KGHSH and LQKENI. Trimming shortened V by 5 bases and J by 1 base, and 5 bases separated the two germline ends. CDR3 length: 12 residues.

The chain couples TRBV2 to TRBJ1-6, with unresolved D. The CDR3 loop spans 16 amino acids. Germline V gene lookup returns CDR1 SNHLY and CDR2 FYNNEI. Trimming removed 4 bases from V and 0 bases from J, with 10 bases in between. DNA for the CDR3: TGTGCCAGCAGTGTCCGGGAAACCTCCTATAATTCACCCCTCCACTTT. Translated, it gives CASSVRETSYNSPLHF.

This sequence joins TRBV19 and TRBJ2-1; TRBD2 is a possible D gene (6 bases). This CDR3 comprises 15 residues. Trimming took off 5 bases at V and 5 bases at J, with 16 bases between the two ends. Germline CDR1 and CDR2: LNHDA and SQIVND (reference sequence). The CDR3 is CASSLQLAAHNEQFF. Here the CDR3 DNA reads TGTGCCAGTAGTCTCCAACTAGCAGCCCACAATGAGCAGTTCTTC. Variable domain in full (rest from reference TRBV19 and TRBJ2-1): DGGITQSPKYLFRKEGQNVTLSCEQNLNHDAMYWYRQDPGQGLRLIYYSQIVNDFQKGDIAEGYSVSREKKESFPLTVTSAQKNPTAFYLCASSLQLAAHNEQFFGPGTRLTVL.

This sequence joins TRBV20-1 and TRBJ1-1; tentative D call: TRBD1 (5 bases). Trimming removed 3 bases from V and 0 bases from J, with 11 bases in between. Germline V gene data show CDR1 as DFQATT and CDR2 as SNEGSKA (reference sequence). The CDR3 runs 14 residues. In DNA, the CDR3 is TGCAGTGCTAGTCGTGGACACTTGAACACTGAAGCTTTCTTT. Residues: CSASRGHLNTEAFF.

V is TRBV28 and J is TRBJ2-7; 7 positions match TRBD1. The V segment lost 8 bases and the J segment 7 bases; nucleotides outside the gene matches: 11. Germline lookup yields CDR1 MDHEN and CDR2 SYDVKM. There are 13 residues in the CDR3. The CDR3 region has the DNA TGTGCCAGCCCGGGCAGGGGGACCCAAGAGCAGTACTTC. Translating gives CASPGRGTQEQYF.

CDR3 nucleotide sequence: TGTGCCAGCAAGGGTCAGGGGAAGGCGGCCGGGGAGCTGTTTTTT. Translation: CASKGQGKAAGELFF. The chain has TRBV6-5 and TRBJ2-2; D might be TRBD1 (6 bases). The CDR3 spans 15 residues. V was clipped by 7 bases and J by 6 bases, with 18 bases between them. The germline V gene has CDR1 MNHEY and CDR2 SVGAGI.

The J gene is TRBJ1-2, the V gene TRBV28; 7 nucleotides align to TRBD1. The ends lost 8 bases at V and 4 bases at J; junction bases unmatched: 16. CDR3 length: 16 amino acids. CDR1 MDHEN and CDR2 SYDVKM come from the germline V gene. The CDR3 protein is CASGSLYRDSIYGYTF. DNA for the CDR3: TGTGCCAGCGGATCGCTCTACCGGGACAGTATCTATGGCTACACCTTC.

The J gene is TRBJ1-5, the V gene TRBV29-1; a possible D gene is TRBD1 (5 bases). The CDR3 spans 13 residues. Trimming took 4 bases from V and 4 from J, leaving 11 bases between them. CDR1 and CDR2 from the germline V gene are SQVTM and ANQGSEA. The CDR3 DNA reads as TGCAGCGTTGGTGGGGGGGGGAATCAGCCCCAGCATTTT. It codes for CSVGGGGNQPQHF. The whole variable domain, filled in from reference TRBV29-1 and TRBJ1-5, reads SAVISQKPSRDICQRGTSLTIQCQVDSQVTMMFWYRQQPGQSLTLIATANQGSEATYESGFVIDKFPISRPNLTFSTLTVSNMSPEDSSIYLCSVGGGGNQPQHFGDGTRLSIL.

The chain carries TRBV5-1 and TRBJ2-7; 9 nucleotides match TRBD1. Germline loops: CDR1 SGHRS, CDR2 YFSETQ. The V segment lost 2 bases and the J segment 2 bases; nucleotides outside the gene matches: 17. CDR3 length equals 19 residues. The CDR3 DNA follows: TGCGCCAGCAGCTTCCGACCGGGACAGGGCTTAACGGTCACCTACGAGCAGTACTTC. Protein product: CASSFRPGQGLTVTYEQYF. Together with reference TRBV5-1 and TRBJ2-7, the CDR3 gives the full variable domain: KAGVTQTPRYLIKTRGQQVTLSCSPISGHRSVSWYQQTPGQGLQFLFEYFSETQRNKGNFPGRFSGRQFSNSRSEMNVSTLELGDSALYLCASSFRPGQGLTVTYEQYFGPGTRLTVT.